One T cell receptor (beta chain) is described in this entry. Its antigen is as yet unknown. TCRdb reprocessed the 5' RACE reads via MiXCR and lists one record per CDR3 protein. The sample includes some 300,000 distinct CDR3 sequences, approximately 20% of them seen just once. The data derive from a study of T-cell memory formation after mild COVID-19. Germline trimming cut 4 bases from V and 4 bases from J; bases unmatched to any gene: 5. CDR1 is LNHDA, CDR2 SQIVND, per germline (reference sequence). This CDR3 contains 15 residues. Regarding the study as a whole: Some SARS-CoV-2-responding clones were already detected in memory before infection.

This receptor was obtained from a man aged 18 to 29 who had mild COVID-19 (a few samples of this study predate the infection). Cell type and time point are not known. The sequenced material came from PBMCs or a T cell subset sorted from them (not recorded which). V and J are TRBV19 and TRBJ2-5; TRBD2 agrees at 11 bases. CDR3 DNA sequence: TGTGCCAGTAGTACCCTAACTAGCGGGGGAGAGACCCAGTACTTC. It encodes CASSTLTSGGETQYF.